The 10 T cell receptor beta chains reported below all come from one sample, sequenced in a study of response to subunit inactivated influenza vaccine. Each CDR3 protein is one row after TCRdb ran MiXCR on the RT-PCR reads. This sample has around 570,000 distinct CDR3 sequences, with approximately 10% found just once. A further study also used this sample, focusing on T cells expressing NK-cell markers. As reported in that work: UMIs accompanied the 5'RACE template switching by which TCR beta cDNA was made.

The sequencing used PBMCs from blood, collected on the day of vaccination. The receptors stem from a man aged 50-59 years who received an inactivated influenza vaccine.

In its sample, this clonotype was seen a few times. The chain is built from TRBV12-3 or TRBV12-4 and TRBJ2-4; the D gene is possibly TRBD1 (5 bases). The CDR3 sequence is 13 residues long. Trimming shortened V by 4 bases and J by 13 bases, and 17 bases separated the two germline ends. The CDR3 nucleotides are TGTGCCAGCAGTTCAGGGCGCCCTCCTCTGCAGTACTTC. Amino acids: CASSSGRPPLQYF.

This chain connects TRBV7-9 to TRBJ2-6; D might be TRBD1 (6 bases). CDR1 and CDR2 (germline): SEHNR, FQNEAQ (reference sequence). The CDR3 runs to 15 residues. The V gene lost 5 bases and the J gene lost 5 bases, with 13 bases spanning the gap. The CDR3 DNA is TGTGCCAGCAGCCTTACAGGGTTTAGGGCCAACGTCCTGACTTTC. This sequence encodes CASSLTGFRANVLTF.

This clonotype showed up just a few times. The chain employs TRBV11-2 and TRBJ2-5; D tentatively reads TRBD1 or TRBD2 (5 bases each). The CDR3 covers 13 residues. The V gene's germline CDR1 is SGHAT and CDR2 FQNNGV. Trimming removed 2 bases at V and 13 bases at J, with 17 bases between. The CDR3 here is CASSLQTRGETYF. CDR3 nucleotide sequence: TGTGCCAGCAGCTTACAAACTAGGGGCGAAACGTACTTC.

This clonotype has just a few counts. The chain combines TRBV12-3 or TRBV12-4 with TRBJ2-1; possibly TRBD1 for D (6 bases). Trimming left V 6 bases short and J 7 bases short, with 13 bases between. This CDR3 spans 13 amino acids. The CDR3 sequence is CASSWTAPNEQFF. The CDR3 region has the DNA TGTGCCAGCAGCTGGACAGCACCAAATGAGCAGTTCTTC.

The chain is built from TRBV14 and TRBJ1-6, with 7 bases that match TRBD1. With V trimmed by 4 bases and J by 8 bases, 11 bases remained unmatched. The CDR3 has 16 amino acids. The germline CDR1 and CDR2 sequences are SGHDN and FVKESK. CDR3 nucleotide sequence: TGTGCCAGCAGCCCCCAGGGCAGGGGGAGTTATTCACCCCTCCACTTT. It encodes CASSPQGRGSYSPLHF. Looking up the rest from reference TRBV14 and TRBJ1-6 gives the full variable domain: EAGVTQFPSHSVIEKGQTVTLRCDPISGHDNLYWYRRVMGKEIKFLLHFVKESKQDESGMPNNRFLAERTGGTYSTLKVQPAELEDSGVYFCASSPQGRGSYSPLHFGNGTRLTVT.

In this sample, this clonotype turned up many times. The chain carries TRBV29-1 and TRBJ2-3; TRBD2 agrees at 7 bases. V gave up 3 bases and J gave up 8 bases; unmatched junction bases: 5. CDR3 size: 12 residues. The germline V gene has CDR1 SQVTM and CDR2 ANQGSEA. The CDR3, as DNA: TGCAGCGTTGAGTCTGGGGAGGGTACGCAGTATTTT. Protein product: CSVESGEGTQYF.

This clonotype was seen repeatedly, ten times or more. The CDR3 nucleotides are TGTGCCAGCAGTTATTCGGGACTTGGAGCCGGGGAGCTGTTTTTT. Encoded protein: CASSYSGLGAGELFF. V usage is TRBV6-2 or TRBV6-3 and J usage is TRBJ2-2; maybe TRBD2 (6 bases). Trimming took off 3 bases at V and 6 bases at J, with 14 bases between the two ends. The CDR3 is 15 residues long. Germline V CDR1 and CDR2: MNHEY, SVGEGT.

Only a few counts were recorded for this clonotype. The genes are TRBV24-1 and TRBJ2-3; D is perhaps TRBD2 (6 bases). Deletions cut 4 bases from V and 5 bases from J, with 15 bases between. Germline V gene lookup returns CDR1 KGHDR and CDR2 SFDVKD. This CDR3 spans 15 amino acids. The CDR3 protein is CATSETAGTGDTQYF. The CDR3 DNA reads TGTGCCACCAGTGAGACCGCCGGGACTGGAGATACGCAGTATTTT.

This clonotype turned up a few times. V and J are TRBV4-3 and TRBJ1-4, with D unresolved. Germline lookup yields CDR1 LGHNA and CDR2 YSLEER. The V end was cut by 0 bases, the J end by 8 bases, with 10 bases between. The CDR3 length is 14 residues. CDR3 coding DNA: TGCGCCAGCAGCCAAGATGGTACGCGGGAAAAACTGTTTTTT. Translated, it gives CASSQDGTREKLFF.

This clonotype was found a few times. The rearrangement uses TRBV2 and TRBJ2-1; 13 bases agree with TRBD2. After removal of 6 bases from V and 3 bases from J, the junction contained 5 bases not matched to a gene. CDR3 length equals 16 residues. Looked up from germline, CDR1 is SNHLY and CDR2 is FYNNEI. This CDR3 reads CASRHRTSGGYNEQFF. CDR3 bases: TGTGCCAGCAGGCATCGGACTAGCGGGGGCTACAATGAGCAGTTCTTC.